The next 30 T cell receptor beta chains were all read from a single sample in a study of T-cell reconstitution after alpha-beta-depleted transplantation in children. As it was prepared, the TCRbeta library received unique molecular identifiers. Using its own MiXCR run on the PCR reads, TCRdb lists one record per CDR3 protein. The data contain some 530,000 distinct CDR3 sequences, under 15% of them singletons. Sample: PBMCs from the stem cell graft donor, taken from the stem cell graft. The receptor set was obtained from a human donor who donated a stem cell graft to a child with combined immunodeficiency.

The chain employs TRBV5-1 and TRBJ2-7; tentatively, D is TRBD1 (5 bases). V dropped 4 bases and J dropped 5 bases, with 7 bases sitting between them. The CDR3 is 11 residues long. Germline V gene lookup returns CDR1 SGHRS and CDR2 YFSETQ. The CDR3: CASSGADEQYF. CDR3 nucleotides: TGCGCCAGCAGCGGGGCCGACGAGCAGTACTTC. Full variable domain (outside the CDR3, taken from reference TRBV5-1 and TRBJ2-7): KAGVTQTPRYLIKTRGQQVTLSCSPISGHRSVSWYQQTPGQGLQFLFEYFSETQRNKGNFPGRFSGRQFSNSRSEMNVSTLELGDSALYLCASSGADEQYFGPGTRLTVT.

This clonotype was seen repeatedly, ten times or more. This rearrangement joins TRBV6-5 to TRBJ2-1; D is possibly TRBD1 or TRBD2 (5 bases each). Trimming took 4 bases from V and 3 from J, leaving 7 bases between them. The CDR3 consists of 13 residues. Germline V gene data show CDR1 as MNHEY and CDR2 as SVGAGI. The CDR3 region is CASSWDGYNEQFF. The CDR3 DNA reads TGTGCCAGCAGTTGGGACGGCTACAATGAGCAGTTCTTC.

The chain combines TRBV12-3 or TRBV12-4 with TRBJ2-1; 10 nucleotides match TRBD2. The V and J ends lost 2 bases and 7 bases, in that order; junction bases with no gene match: 5. The CDR3 totals 15 residues. CDR3 region: CASSLNSGGANEQFF. CDR3 sequence (DNA): TGTGCCAGCAGTTTAAACAGCGGGGGGGCGAATGAGCAGTTCTTC.

The J gene is TRBJ1-5, the V gene TRBV5-1; D perhaps matches TRBD1 (6 bases). Germline V gene data show CDR1 as SGHRS and CDR2 as YFSETQ. The V end lost 5 bases, the J end lost 0 bases, and 12 bases lay between the germline ends. The CDR3 has 15 residues. The CDR3: CASRQDSYSNQPQHF. The CDR3 nucleotides read TGCGCCAGCAGGCAGGACAGCTATAGCAATCAGCCCCAGCATTTT.

V gene TRBV7-9 combines with J gene TRBJ2-2; no clear D gene. CDR3 length equals 14 residues. With 0 bases removed from V and 3 bases from J, the gap between germline ends came to 5 bases. Germline lookup yields CDR1 SEHNR and CDR2 FQNEAQ (reference sequence). In nucleotides, the CDR3 is TGTGCCAGCAGCTTAGCTATCTACACCGGGGAGCTGTTTTTT. It codes for CASSLAIYTGELFF.

This clonotype was seen repeatedly, ten times or more. The chain combines TRBV10-3 with TRBJ2-2; D perhaps matches TRBD2 (6 bases). V was trimmed by 5 bases and J by 7 bases, leaving 8 bases between them. The CDR3 extends over 12 amino acids. Looked up from germline, CDR1 is ENHRY and CDR2 is SYGVKD. For the CDR3, the DNA is TGTGCCATCAGTTCGACTAGCGGGGAGCTGTTTTTT. It codes for CAISSTSGELFF.

The chain joins TRBV5-1 to TRBJ2-5; D possibly corresponds to TRBD2 (5 bases). Deletions cut 2 bases from V and 0 bases from J, with 17 bases between. The CDR3 consists of 17 residues. The germline gives CDR1 SGHRS, CDR2 YFSETQ. CDR3 bases: TGCGCCAGCAGCTTCGGGCTCCTCCACGGGAACCAAGAGACCCAGTACTTC. Protein product: CASSFGLLHGNQETQYF.

A few counts support this clonotype. The chain is built from TRBV11-2 and TRBJ2-1; no clear D gene. This CDR3 region has 15 residues. Germline V CDR1 and CDR2: SGHAT, FQNNGV. The germline V and J ends were trimmed by 3 bases and 3 bases, with 12 bases remaining between them. DNA of the CDR3: TGTGCCAGCAGCTTCCACTCGACGGACTACAATGAGCAGTTCTTC. Amino acids: CASSFHSTDYNEQFF.

There are many counts of this clonotype. The chain links TRBV5-1 to TRBJ2-5; D might be TRBD2 (5 bases). Germline V CDR1 and CDR2: SGHRS, YFSETQ. The CDR3 consists of 14 residues. Trimming cost V 4 bases and J 3 bases, with 13 bases left between them. CDR3 nucleotides: TGCGCCAGCAGCCTAGGACTGATGAAAGAGACCCAGTACTTC. As protein: CASSLGLMKETQYF.

V usage is TRBV5-4 and J usage is TRBJ2-7, with D possibly being TRBD1 (6 bases). Germline CDR1 reads SGHNT; CDR2 reads YYREEE (reference sequence). This CDR3 has 15 residues. Trimming pared 1 base from V and 0 bases from J, leaving 11 bases between. The DNA for the CDR3 is TGTGCCAGCAGCTTGTCCGGGACACTCTCCTACGAGCAGTACTTC. Translated: CASSLSGTLSYEQYF.

The table lists this clonotype with many counts. V is TRBV9 and J is TRBJ1-1; 9 bases align to TRBD1. With 3 bases clipped from V and 3 bases from J, the junction kept 6 bases outside the gene matches. The V gene's germline CDR1 is SGDLS and CDR2 YYNGEE. This CDR3 spans 15 amino acids. DNA for the CDR3: TGTGCCAGCAGCGCCGGGACAGGGAGATACACTGAAGCTTTCTTT. Residues: CASSAGTGRYTEAFF.

In its sample, this clonotype was seen many times. This chain connects TRBV7-2 to TRBJ2-1; 10 positions match TRBD1. CDR1 and CDR2 from the germline V gene are SGHTA and FQGNSA. CDR3 length equals 17 residues. With 1 base clipped from V and 2 bases from J, the junction kept 5 bases outside the gene matches. The CDR3 reads CASSLGRGTGAYNEQFF. The CDR3 bases are TGTGCCAGCAGCTTAGGCCGAGGGACAGGGGCCTACAATGAGCAGTTCTTC.

V is TRBV10-3 and J is TRBJ1-1; D is ambiguous. With 2 bases removed from V and 3 bases from J, the gap between germline ends came to 10 bases. Germline values: CDR1 ENHRY, CDR2 SYGVKD. This CDR3 has 14 amino acids. The CDR3 DNA follows: TGTGCCATCAGTGAGAGTCCGAGATACACTGAAGCTTTCTTT. Translation: CAISESPRYTEAFF.

This clonotype was picked up one time. The rearrangement uses TRBV4-3 and TRBJ2-3, with 8 bases identical to TRBD2. V lost 3 bases, J lost 11 bases, and 4 bases stayed unmatched. Germline CDR1 is LGHNA and CDR2 is YSLEER. The CDR3 runs 12 residues. CDR3 amino acids: CASSHSGAEQYF. CDR3 bases: TGCGCCAGCAGCCATAGCGGGGCTGAGCAGTATTTT.

This clonotype has a handful of counts. This chain joins TRBV12-3 or TRBV12-4 and TRBJ2-6, with 8 bases identical to TRBD1. This CDR3 has 19 residues. Trimming took 4 bases from V and 0 from J; bases not matched to a gene: 11. The CDR3 loop is CASSSRRTGSNSGANVLTF. CDR3 nucleotides: TGTGCCAGCAGTTCCCGTCGGACAGGGTCCAACTCTGGGGCCAACGTCCTGACTTTC.

The V and J genes are TRBV6-4 and TRBJ1-1; 7 nucleotides line up with TRBD1. This CDR3 is 12 amino acids long. J lost 7 bases, V lost 10 bases, and 9 bases had no gene match. Looked up from germline, CDR1 is MRHNA and CDR2 is SNTAGT. CDR3 sequence: CANPGQRDEAFF. Here the CDR3 DNA reads TGTGCCAACCCGGGACAGAGAGATGAAGCTTTCTTT.

This clonotype was picked up many times. The gene calls are TRBV5-1 and TRBJ2-7, with 9 bases fitting TRBD1. Germline V lookup: CDR1 SGHRS, CDR2 YFSETQ. The V gene end was trimmed by 2 bases and the J gene end by 5 bases; junction bases not matched to a gene: 5. There are 14 residues in the CDR3. As DNA, the CDR3 is TGCGCCAGCAGCTTCACAGGGGGCGGCAACGAGCAGTACTTC. Protein product: CASSFTGGGNEQYF.

This clonotype has only a few counts. CDR3 in DNA: TGTGCCAGCAGCCACAACAGGGAGTTGAACACTGAAGCTTTCTTT. Protein sequence: CASSHNRELNTEAFF. The gene calls are TRBV5-5 and TRBJ1-1; D may be TRBD1 (6 bases). In germline, CDR1 is SGHKS, CDR2 YYEKEE (reference sequence). V was trimmed by 4 bases and J by 0 bases, leaving 13 bases between them. CDR3 length: 15 residues.

This clonotype was seen many times. CDR3 nucleotides: TGCGCCAGCAGCGTCGTAGGCAGCATGTCGACCGGGGAGCTGTTTTTT. The encoded protein is CASSVVGSMSTGELFF. The genes are TRBV5-1 and TRBJ2-2; D unclear. Per germline, CDR1 SGHRS and CDR2 YFSETQ. Trimming took off 4 bases at V and 5 bases at J, with 18 bases between the two ends. This CDR3 is built from 16 residues. Looking up the rest from reference TRBV5-1 and TRBJ2-2 gives the full variable domain: KAGVTQTPRYLIKTRGQQVTLSCSPISGHRSVSWYQQTPGQGLQFLFEYFSETQRNKGNFPGRFSGRQFSNSRSEMNVSTLELGDSALYLCASSVVGSMSTGELFFGEGSRLTVL.

This clonotype has at least ten counts. The rearrangement links TRBV29-1 to TRBJ2-1; a possible D gene is TRBD2 (5 bases). The CDR3 is 14 amino acids. Trimming removed 8 bases from V and 8 bases from J, with 22 bases in between. Germline CDR1 is SQVTM and CDR2 is ANQGSEA. CDR3 sequence: CSPRGSGAFDEQFF. The DNA for the CDR3 is TGCAGCCCCCGGGGATCCGGAGCATTCGATGAGCAGTTCTTC.

This clonotype was recorded at least ten times. The chain is built from TRBV7-8 and TRBJ2-3, with a possible D match to TRBD2 (7 bases). The CDR3 consists of 18 residues. Germline V CDR1 and CDR2: SGHVS, FQNEAQ. The V and J ends lost 2 bases and 7 bases respectively, with 25 bases between them. The CDR3 coding sequence is TGTGCCAGCAGCTTAACCCACGGGGGCGGGGGCCCCGAGAATACGCAGTATTTT. Its translation: CASSLTHGGGGPENTQYF.

Ten or more counts support this clonotype. This sequence joins TRBV12-3 or TRBV12-4 and TRBJ1-2, with D uncertain. The CDR3 length is 12 residues. V lost 1 base, J lost 3 bases, and 3 bases lay in between. The CDR3 coding sequence is TGTGCCAGCAGTTTAGGGCACTATGGCTACACCTTC. Amino acid sequence: CASSLGHYGYTF.

This clonotype has at least ten counts. The chain links TRBV7-2 to TRBJ2-1; 9 bases fit TRBD1. The CDR3 is 16 amino acids. The V and J ends lost 5 bases and 1 base, in that order; junction bases with no gene match: 6. Germline lookup yields CDR1 SGHTA and CDR2 FQGNSA. In DNA form, the CDR3 reads TGTGCCAGCAGCCTAACAGGGGGCAGTTCCTACAATGAGCAGTTCTTC. Protein sequence: CASSLTGGSSYNEQFF.

This clonotype was detected only a few times. The CDR3 is CASGETGYGNTIYF. CDR3 coding DNA: TGTGCCAGTGGCGAGACAGGGTACGGAAACACCATATATTTT. The chain has TRBV7-6 and TRBJ1-3; 7 positions match TRBD1. The CDR3 has 14 residues. V was clipped by 9 bases and J by 4 bases; unmatched bases: 9. Germline V gene data show CDR1 as SGHVS and CDR2 as FNYEAQ. Full variable domain (outside the CDR3, taken from reference TRBV7-6 and TRBJ1-3): GAGVSQSPRYKVTKRGQDVALRCDPISGHVSLYWYRQALGQGPEFLTYFNYEAQQDKSGLPNDRFSAERPEGSISTLTIQRTEQRDSAMYRCASGETGYGNTIYFGEGSWLTVV.

This clonotype occurred once. The chain joins TRBV7-3 to TRBJ2-2; 9 bases line up with TRBD1. V lost 4 bases to trimming and J lost 5 bases; unmatched junction nucleotides: 5. The CDR3 consists of 15 residues. Looked up from germline, CDR1 is SGHTA and CDR2 is FQGTGA. The CDR3 DNA sequence: TGTGCCAGCAGCTCAAACAGGGGGCAGACCGGGGAGCTGTTTTTT. Translated, it gives CASSSNRGQTGELFF.

The V and J genes are TRBV12-3 or TRBV12-4 and TRBJ2-7; 8 positions agree with TRBD2. The CDR3 consists of 15 residues. V lost 2 bases to trimming and J lost 2 bases; unmatched junction nucleotides: 5. The CDR3 protein is CASSLRPAGAYEQYF. CDR3 nucleotides: TGTGCCAGCAGTTTAAGGCCAGCGGGAGCCTACGAGCAGTACTTC.

The rearrangement joins TRBV7-9 to TRBJ2-3; D is possibly TRBD1 (6 bases). Trimming took off 3 bases at V and 1 base at J, with 8 bases between the two ends. Germline values: CDR1 SEHNR, CDR2 FQNEAQ (reference sequence). The CDR3 contains 14 residues. CDR3 in amino acids: CASSFGGRTDTQYF. The CDR3 DNA is TGTGCCAGCAGCTTTGGGGGCCGCACAGATACGCAGTATTTT.

This clonotype was picked up a small number of times. The chain has TRBV9 and TRBJ1-2; TRBD1 is a possible D gene (5 bases). The V gene's germline CDR1 is SGDLS and CDR2 YYNGEE. V was pared by 0 bases and J by 5 bases, with 14 bases between. This CDR3 contains 15 residues. This chain's CDR3 is CASSVAEGLGYGYTF. The CDR3 nucleotides are TGTGCCAGCAGCGTAGCGGAGGGGCTTGGGTATGGCTACACCTTC.

The chain couples TRBV6-2 or TRBV6-3 to TRBJ1-1; D call uncertain. The CDR3 extends over 14 amino acids. With 0 bases removed from V and 1 base from J, the gap between germline ends came to 6 bases. Germline CDR1 and CDR2: MNHEY and SVGEGT. CDR3 amino acids: CASSYSGANTEAFF. The CDR3 DNA follows: TGTGCCAGCAGTTACTCGGGAGCGAACACTGAAGCTTTCTTT.

Only a few counts were recorded for this clonotype. The chain couples TRBV5-6 to TRBJ2-1; either TRBD1 or TRBD2 may supply D (5 bases each). Germline values: CDR1 SGHDT, CDR2 YYEEEE. The V end lost 4 bases, the J end lost 10 bases, and 15 bases lay between the germline ends. This CDR3 region has 13 residues. The CDR3 DNA is TGTGCCAGCAGCCCGGGGACCCCCGGGGAGCAGTTCTTC. The encoded protein is CASSPGTPGEQFF.